Listed here is a single TCR beta chain. Extraction and reverse transcription of RNA yielded cDNA as the sequencing template. Data came from immunoSEQ multiplex PCR; TCRdb stores just in-frame clones and leaves some out. The sample records approximately 180,000 clones, approximately 61% being singletons. The data stem from a study of CD8+ T cells in alopecia areata. As to treatment: oral pan-JAK inhibitor, 5-10 mg twice daily. The germline V gene encodes CDR1 MGHDK and CDR2 SYGVNS. The CDR3 is 15 residues long. Trimming took 1 base from V and 10 from J; bases not matched to a gene: 7. The V call is TRBV25-1, the J call TRBJ1-6; 7 positions agree with TRBD1. This specimen was CD4+ T cells sorted from blood, taken at week 24, from a patient treated with tofacitinib. The origin of this receptor is a human donor with alopecia areata. The CDR3: CASSESTGMGSPLHF. CDR3 bases: TGTGCCAGCAGTGAATCGACAGGGATGGGATCACCCCTCCACTTT.